The sample holds one count of the clone carrying this T cell receptor beta chain. Its specificity is not known. Unsorted PBMC DNA was run through sequencing on ten immunoSEQ deep assay plates. The data were produced by immunoSEQ multiplex PCR, yet TCRdb's version contains in-frame clones alone and is incomplete. The sample has 450,000 to 650,000 clones; just over 75% are singletons. Germline CDR1 is MDHEN and CDR2 is SYDVKM. This CDR3 is built from 15 residues. With 5 bases clipped from V and 4 bases from J, the junction kept 10 bases outside the gene matches. Only Caucasian adults living in Nashville, Tennessee served as donors. This specimen comes from a study of shared clonotypes between healthy human individuals. Study-wide results and caveats: An expected dependence of interdonor clonotype sharing on sequencing depth was noted.

The V call is TRBV28, the J call TRBJ2-7, with 8 bases aligning to TRBD1. The sequence came from a woman aged 40 to 50 in good health. Some clones in this sample may be carry-over from other donors' samples. Sequencing was done on a sample of PBMCs. CDR3 bases: TGTGCCAGCAGTCAGAGCCCGGGACAGGATTACGAGCAGTACTTC. It is translated as CASSQSPGQDYEQYF.